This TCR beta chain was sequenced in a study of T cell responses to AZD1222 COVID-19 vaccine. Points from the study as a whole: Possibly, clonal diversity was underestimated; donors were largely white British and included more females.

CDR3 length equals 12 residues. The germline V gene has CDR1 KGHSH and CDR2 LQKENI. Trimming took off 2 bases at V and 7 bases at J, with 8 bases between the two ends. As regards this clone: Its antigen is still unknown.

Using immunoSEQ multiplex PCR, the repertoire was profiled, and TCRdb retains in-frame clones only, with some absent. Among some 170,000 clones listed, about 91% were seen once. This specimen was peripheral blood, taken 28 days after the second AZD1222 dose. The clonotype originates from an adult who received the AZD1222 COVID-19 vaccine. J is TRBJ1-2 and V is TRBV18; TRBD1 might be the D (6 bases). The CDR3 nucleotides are TGTGCCAGCTCACCAAGGGGGGTTGGCTACACCTTC. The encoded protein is CASSPRGVGYTF.